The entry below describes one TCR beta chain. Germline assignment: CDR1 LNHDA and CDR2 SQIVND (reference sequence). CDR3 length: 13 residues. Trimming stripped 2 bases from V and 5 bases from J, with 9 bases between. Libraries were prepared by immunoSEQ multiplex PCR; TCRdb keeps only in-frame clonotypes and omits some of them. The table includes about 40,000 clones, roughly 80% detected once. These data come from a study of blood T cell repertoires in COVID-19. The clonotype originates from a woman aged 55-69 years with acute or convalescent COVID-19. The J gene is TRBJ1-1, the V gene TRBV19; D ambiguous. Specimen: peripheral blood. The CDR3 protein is CASSIWRWTEAFF. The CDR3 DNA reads TGTGCCAGTAGTATATGGCGGTGGACTGAAGCTTTCTTT.